The 7 T cell receptor beta chains reported below all come from one sample, sequenced in a study of T cell clonality in common variable immunodeficiency. These TCRs' antigens remain unknown. Study results and limitations: Common variable immunodeficiency TCR beta sequences reportedly had fewer deletions and N-nucleotide insertions.

Profiling relied on immunoSEQ multiplex PCR, and the TCRdb table lists in-frame clones only, not all of them. The sample includes 25,000 to 35,000 clones, none of them occurring once. Input material: peripheral blood mononuclear cells. These TCRs come from a human donor with common variable immunodeficiency.

This clone was found a few times. The DNA ends 3 residues before the CDR3 does, and the rest of the CDR3 is filled in from the germline J gene. The J gene is TRBJ1-2, the V gene TRBV19, with 8 positions matching TRBD1. The CDR3 has 15 residues. The V segment lost 3 bases and the J segment 1 base; nucleotides outside the gene matches: 4. CDR1 is LNHDA, CDR2 SQIVND, per germline (reference sequence). CDR3 loop: CASSMRQGLNYGYTF. The sequenced CDR3 bases are TGTGCCAGTAGTATGAGACAGGGGCTTAACTATGGC.

Of note for this clone: The read ends 3 residues early relative to the CDR3; the germline J gene fills the gap. The chain has TRBV6-2 or TRBV6-3 and TRBJ1-2, with a weak D call TRBD1 (6 bases). The CDR3 covers 16 residues. From germline, CDR1 is MNHEY and CDR2 SVGEGT. CDR3: CASSYEMGAVYSGYTF. CDR3 bases read: TGTGCCAGCAGTTACGAGATGGGGGCGGTTTATAGCGGC.

As to this clone: The read terminates 3 residues ahead of where the CDR3 ends, so the germline J gene completes it. The chain joins TRBV19 to TRBJ1-5, with D perhaps matching TRBD1 (6 bases). V gave up 6 bases and J gave up 5 bases, with 14 bases separating them. The length of the CDR3 is 14 residues. The germline gives CDR1 LNHDA, CDR2 SQIVND (reference sequence). CDR3: CASRPLQGYQPQHF. The CDR3 bases that were read are TGTGCCAGTAGGCCATTACAGGGATATCAGCCC. Filled out from reference TRBV19 and TRBJ1-5, the complete variable domain reads DGGITQSPKYLFRKEGQNVTLSCEQNLNHDAMYWYRQDPGQGLRLIYYSQIVNDFQKGDIAEGYSVSREKKESFPLTVTSAQKNPTAFYLCASRPLQGYQPQHFGDGTRLSIL.

This clone was seen repeatedly, ten times or more. The CDR3 end falls 3 residues outside the read, so it is completed with the germline J gene. The chain carries TRBV2 and TRBJ1-1; 7 bases fit TRBD1. CDR1 and CDR2 (germline): SNHLY, FYNNEI. The CDR3 is made up of 15 amino acids. The V segment lost 6 bases and the J segment 3 bases; nucleotides outside the gene matches: 10. The CDR3 is CASRVSKQGDTEAFF. CDR3 bases read: TGTGCCAGCAGGGTTTCGAAGCAGGGGGACACTGAA. Full variable domain (rest looked up from reference TRBV2 and TRBJ1-1): EPEVTQTPSHQVTQMGQEVILRCVPISNHLYFYWYRQILGQKVEFLVSFYNNEISEKSEIFDDQFSVERPDGSNFTLKIRSTKLEDSAMYFCASRVSKQGDTEAFFGQGTRLTVV.

This clone was picked up many times. The read ends 3 residues early relative to the CDR3; the germline J gene fills the gap. The J gene is TRBJ1-2, the V gene TRBV7-9; weak D call: TRBD1 (6 bases). This CDR3 contains 12 residues. Germline-derived CDR1 and CDR2 are SEHNR and FQNEAQ (reference sequence). Partial CDR3 DNA: TGTGCCAGCAGCTTCCGGGACACCGGC. Translated: CASSFRDTG. The whole CDR3 protein reads CASSFRDTGYTF.

In this sample, this clone turned up many times. The read comes to an end 3 residues before the CDR3 does, leaving the germline J gene to fill in the end. The chain employs TRBV2 and TRBJ2-5; 9 bases map to TRBD2. Germline assignment: CDR1 SNHLY and CDR2 FYNNEI. V gave up 0 bases and J gave up 3 bases; unmatched junction bases: 5. The CDR3 extends over 16 amino acids. The CDR3 region is CASSEAGIAGEETQYF. The sequenced part of the CDR3 DNA is TGTGCCAGCAGTGAAGCGGGGATAGCGGGGGAAGAGACC.

Notes on this clone: Coverage ceases 3 residues before the CDR3 finishes, and the germline J gene fills in the end. The chain couples TRBV7-2 to TRBJ2-5; 7 nucleotides align to TRBD2. The CDR3 consists of 14 residues. The germline CDR1 and CDR2 sequences are SGHTA and FQGNSA. The V segment lost 1 base and the J segment 4 bases; nucleotides outside the gene matches: 3. This CDR3 is CASSLDPGGETQYF. The CDR3 DNA, read in part, is TGTGCCAGCAGCTTAGATCCGGGGGGAGAGACC.